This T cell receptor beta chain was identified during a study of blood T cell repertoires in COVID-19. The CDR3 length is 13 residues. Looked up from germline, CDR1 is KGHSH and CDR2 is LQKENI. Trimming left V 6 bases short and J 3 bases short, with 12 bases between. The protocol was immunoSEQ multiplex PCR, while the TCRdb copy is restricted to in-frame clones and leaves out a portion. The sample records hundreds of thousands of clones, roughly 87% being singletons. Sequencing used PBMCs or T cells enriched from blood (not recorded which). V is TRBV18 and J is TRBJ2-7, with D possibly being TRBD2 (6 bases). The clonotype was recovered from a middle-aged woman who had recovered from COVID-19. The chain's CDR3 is CASSAREFYEQYF. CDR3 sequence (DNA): TGTGCCAGCTCCGCCCGGGAGTTCTACGAGCAGTACTTC.